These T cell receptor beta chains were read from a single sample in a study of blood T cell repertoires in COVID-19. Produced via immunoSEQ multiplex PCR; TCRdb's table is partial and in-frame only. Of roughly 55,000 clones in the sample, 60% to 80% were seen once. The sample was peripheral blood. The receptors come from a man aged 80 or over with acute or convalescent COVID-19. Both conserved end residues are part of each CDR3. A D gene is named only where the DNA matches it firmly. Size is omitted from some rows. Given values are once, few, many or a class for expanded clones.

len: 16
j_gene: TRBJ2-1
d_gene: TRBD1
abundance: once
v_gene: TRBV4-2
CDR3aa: CASSHLPGQDDNEQFF
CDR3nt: TGTGCCAGCAGCCACCTTCCGGGACAGGACGACAATGAGCAGTTCTTC

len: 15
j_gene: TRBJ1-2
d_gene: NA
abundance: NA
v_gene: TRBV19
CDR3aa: CASSQLRNSHYGYTF
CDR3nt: TGTGCCAGTAGCCAGTTGAGGAATTCCCACTATGGCTACACCTTC

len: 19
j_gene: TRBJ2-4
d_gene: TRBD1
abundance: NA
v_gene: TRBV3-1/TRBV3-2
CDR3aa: CASSHARTGGRIAKNIQYF
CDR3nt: TGTGCCAGCAGCCACGCCCGGACAGGGGGCAGAATAGCCAAAAACATTCAGTACTTC

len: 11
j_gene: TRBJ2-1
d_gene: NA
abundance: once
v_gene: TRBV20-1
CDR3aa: CSAPLYNEQFF
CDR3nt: TGCAGTGCTCCTCTCTACAATGAGCAGTTCTTC

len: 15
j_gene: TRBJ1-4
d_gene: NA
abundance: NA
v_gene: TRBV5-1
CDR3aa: CASSLGRSSGEKLFF
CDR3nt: TGCGCCAGCAGCTTGGGACGGTCTAGTGGTGAAAAACTGTTTTTT

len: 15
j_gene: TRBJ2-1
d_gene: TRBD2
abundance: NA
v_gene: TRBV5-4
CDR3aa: CASSLAGPSGNEQFF
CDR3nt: TGTGCCAGCAGCTTGGCCGGGCCTAGCGGCAATGAGCAGTTCTTC

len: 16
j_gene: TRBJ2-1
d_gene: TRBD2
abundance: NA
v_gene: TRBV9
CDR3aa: CASSVGLAGGQNEQFF
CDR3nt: TGTGCCAGCAGCGTTGGACTAGCTGGGGGCCAAAATGAGCAGTTCTTC

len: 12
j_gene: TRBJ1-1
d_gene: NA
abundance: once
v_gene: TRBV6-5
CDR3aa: CASRQGSTEAFF
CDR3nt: TGTGCCAGCAGACAGGGTAGCACTGAAGCTTTCTTT

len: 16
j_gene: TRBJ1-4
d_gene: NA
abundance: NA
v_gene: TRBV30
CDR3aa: CAWSAAAVATNEKLFF
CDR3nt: TGTGCCTGGAGTGCCGCTGCGGTTGCAACTAATGAAAAACTGTTTTTT

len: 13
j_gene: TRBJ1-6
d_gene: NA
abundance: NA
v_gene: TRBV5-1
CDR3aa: CASTGGGASPLHF
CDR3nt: TGCGCCAGCACCGGGGGTGGCGCTTCACCCCTCCACTTT

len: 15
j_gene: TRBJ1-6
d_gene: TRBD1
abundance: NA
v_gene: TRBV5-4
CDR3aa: CASSPGQNHNSPLHF
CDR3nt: TGTGCCAGCAGCCCGGGACAGAACCATAATTCACCCCTCCACTTT

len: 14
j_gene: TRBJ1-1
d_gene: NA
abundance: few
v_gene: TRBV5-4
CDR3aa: CASSRTGSGTEAFF
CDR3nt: TGTGCCAGCAGCAGAACAGGGAGCGGCACTGAAGCTTTCTTT

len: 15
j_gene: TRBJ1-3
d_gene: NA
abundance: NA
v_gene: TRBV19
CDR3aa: CASSVGGASGNTIYF
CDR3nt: TGTGCCAGTAGTGTAGGGGGAGCTTCTGGAAACACCATATATTTT

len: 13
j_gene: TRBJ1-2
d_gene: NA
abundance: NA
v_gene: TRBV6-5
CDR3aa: CASSYDSNYGYTF
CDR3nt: TGTGCCAGCAGTTACGACAGTAACTATGGCTACACCTTC

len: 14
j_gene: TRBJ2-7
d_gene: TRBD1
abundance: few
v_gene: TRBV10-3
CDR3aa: CAIRERQGAYEQYF
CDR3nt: TGTGCCATCAGGGAACGACAGGGGGCCTACGAGCAGTACTTC

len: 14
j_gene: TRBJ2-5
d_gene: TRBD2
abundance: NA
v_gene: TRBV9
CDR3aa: CASSVGTSGETQYF
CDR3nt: TGTGCCAGCAGCGTAGGGACTAGTGGCGAGACCCAGTACTTC

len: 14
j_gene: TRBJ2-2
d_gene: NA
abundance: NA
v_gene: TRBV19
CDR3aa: CASSGSANTGELFF
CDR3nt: TGTGCCAGTAGCGGCAGCGCGAACACCGGGGAGCTGTTTTTT

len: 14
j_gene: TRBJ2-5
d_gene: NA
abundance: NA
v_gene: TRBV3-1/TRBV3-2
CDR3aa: CASSPSQSAGTQYF
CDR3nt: TGTGCCAGCAGCCCTAGTCAGTCCGCGGGGACCCAGTACTTC

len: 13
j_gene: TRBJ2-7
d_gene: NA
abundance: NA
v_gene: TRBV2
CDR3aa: CASSEAGYYEQYF
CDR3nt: TGTGCCAGCAGTGAGGCAGGATACTACGAGCAGTACTTC

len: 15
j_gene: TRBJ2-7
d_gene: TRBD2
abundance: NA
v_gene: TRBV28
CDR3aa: CASSFSTSGKWEQYF
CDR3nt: TGTGCCAGCAGTTTCTCGACTAGCGGGAAATGGGAGCAGTACTTC

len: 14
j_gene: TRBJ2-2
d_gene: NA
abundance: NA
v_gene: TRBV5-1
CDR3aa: CASSPRGTIGELFF
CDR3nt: TGCGCCAGCAGCCCCCGAGGGACAATCGGGGAGCTGTTTTTT

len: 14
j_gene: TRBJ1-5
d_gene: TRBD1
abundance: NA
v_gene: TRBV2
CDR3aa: CASRQTGRSQPQHF
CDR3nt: TGTGCCAGCAGGCAGACAGGGCGGTCTCAGCCCCAGCATTTT

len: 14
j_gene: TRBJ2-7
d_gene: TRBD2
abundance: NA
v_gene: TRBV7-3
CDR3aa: CASSPGTSGSRQYF
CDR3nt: TGTGCCAGCAGCCCCGGGACTAGCGGGAGCCGGCAGTACTTC

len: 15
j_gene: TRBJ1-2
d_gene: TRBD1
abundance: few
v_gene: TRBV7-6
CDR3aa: CASSLGDRVAYGYTF
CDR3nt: TGTGCCAGCAGCTTGGGGGACAGGGTGGCCTATGGCTACACCTTC

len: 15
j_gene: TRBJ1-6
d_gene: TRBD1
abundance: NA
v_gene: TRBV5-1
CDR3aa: CASSLGDRGGTPLHF
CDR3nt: TGCGCCAGCAGCTTAGGGGACAGGGGAGGAACACCCCTCCACTTT

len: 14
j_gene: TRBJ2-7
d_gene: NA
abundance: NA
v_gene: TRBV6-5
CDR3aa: CASSSSRGSYEQYF
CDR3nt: TGTGCCAGCAGTTCCTCCCGGGGGTCCTACGAGCAGTACTTC

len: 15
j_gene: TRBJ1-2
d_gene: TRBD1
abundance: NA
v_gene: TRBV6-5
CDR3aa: CASSLGQGAWYGYTF
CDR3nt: TGTGCCAGCAGCCTCGGACAGGGGGCTTGGTATGGCTACACCTTC

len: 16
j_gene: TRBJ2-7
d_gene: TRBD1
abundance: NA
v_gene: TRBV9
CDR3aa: CASSVGLAGGAYEQYF
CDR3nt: TGTGCCAGCAGCGTAGGGTTGGCAGGGGGCGCCTACGAGCAGTACTTC

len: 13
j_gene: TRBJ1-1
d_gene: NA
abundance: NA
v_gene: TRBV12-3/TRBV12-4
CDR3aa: CASSLDSNTEAFF
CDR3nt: TGTGCCAGCAGTCTTGACAGCAACACTGAAGCTTTCTTT

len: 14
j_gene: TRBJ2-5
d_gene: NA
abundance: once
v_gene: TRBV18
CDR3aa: CASSPSGSWETQYF
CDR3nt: TGTGCCAGCTCCCCTTCGGGGTCGTGGGAGACCCAGTACTTC

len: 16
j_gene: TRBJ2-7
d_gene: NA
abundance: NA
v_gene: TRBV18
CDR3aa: CASSPGVLVSSYEQYF
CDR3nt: TGTGCCAGCTCACCGGGTGTCCTAGTCTCGTCCTACGAGCAGTACTTC

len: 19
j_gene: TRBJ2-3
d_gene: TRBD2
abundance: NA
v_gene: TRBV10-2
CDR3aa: CASSESSFASGSGRDTQYF
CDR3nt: TGCGCCAGCAGTGAGTCTTCGTTTGCTAGCGGGAGTGGGAGAGATACGCAGTATTTT

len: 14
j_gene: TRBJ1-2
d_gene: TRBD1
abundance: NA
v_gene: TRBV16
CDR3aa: CASSPPTGDYGYTF
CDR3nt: TGTGCCAGCAGCCCGCCGACAGGGGACTATGGCTACACCTTC

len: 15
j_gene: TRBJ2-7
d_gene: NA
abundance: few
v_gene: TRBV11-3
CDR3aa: CASSLGRGRNYEQYF
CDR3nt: TGTGCCAGCAGCCTAGGGAGAGGCAGAAACTACGAGCAGTACTTC

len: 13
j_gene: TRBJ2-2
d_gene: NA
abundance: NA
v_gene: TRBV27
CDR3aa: CASSFLNTGELFF
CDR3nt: TGTGCCAGCAGTTTCCTGAACACCGGGGAGCTGTTTTTT

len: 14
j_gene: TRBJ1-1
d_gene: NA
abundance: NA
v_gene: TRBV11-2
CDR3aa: CASSLGSIYTEAFF
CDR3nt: TGTGCCAGCAGCTTGGGCAGTATATACACTGAAGCTTTCTTT

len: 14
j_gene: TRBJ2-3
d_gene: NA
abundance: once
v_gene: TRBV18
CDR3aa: CASSRSADTDTQYF
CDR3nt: TGTGCCAGCTCACGGTCAGCGGACACAGATACGCAGTATTTT

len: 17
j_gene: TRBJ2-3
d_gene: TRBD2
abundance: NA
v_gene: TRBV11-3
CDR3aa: CASSLVLAGDGTDTQYF
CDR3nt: TGTGCCAGCAGCTTAGTATTAGCGGGAGATGGCACAGATACGCAGTATTTT

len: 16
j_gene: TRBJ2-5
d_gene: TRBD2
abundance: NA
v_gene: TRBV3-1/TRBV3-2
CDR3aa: CASSQGLAGGQETQYF
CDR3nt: TGTGCCAGCAGCCAAGGGCTAGCGGGGGGCCAAGAGACCCAGTACTTC

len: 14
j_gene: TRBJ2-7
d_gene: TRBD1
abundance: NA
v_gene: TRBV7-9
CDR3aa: CASSRGTGMGEQYF
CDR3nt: TGTGCCAGCAGCAGAGGGACAGGTATGGGCGAGCAGTACTTC

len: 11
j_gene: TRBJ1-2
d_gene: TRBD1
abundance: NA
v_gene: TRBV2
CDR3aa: CASGRDRVYTF
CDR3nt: TGTGCCAGCGGTCGGGACAGGGTTTACACCTTC

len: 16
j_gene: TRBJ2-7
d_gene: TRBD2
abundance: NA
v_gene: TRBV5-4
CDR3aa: CASSLSGTSGFYEQYF
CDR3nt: TGTGCCAGCAGCTTGAGCGGGACTAGCGGGTTCTACGAGCAGTACTTC

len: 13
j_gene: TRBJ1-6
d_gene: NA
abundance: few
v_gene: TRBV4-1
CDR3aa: CASRVDSNSPLHF
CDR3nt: TGCGCCAGCAGGGTGGACAGTAATTCACCCCTCCACTTT

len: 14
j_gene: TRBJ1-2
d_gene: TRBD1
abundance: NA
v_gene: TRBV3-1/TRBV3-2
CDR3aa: CASSGGQGGYGYTF
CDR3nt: TGTGCCAGCAGCGGGGGACAGGGAGGGTACGGCTACACCTTC

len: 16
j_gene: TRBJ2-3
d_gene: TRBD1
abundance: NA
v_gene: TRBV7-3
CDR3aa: CASSFGTGDGTDTQYF
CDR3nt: TGTGCCAGCAGCTTCGGGACAGGGGACGGCACAGATACGCAGTATTTT

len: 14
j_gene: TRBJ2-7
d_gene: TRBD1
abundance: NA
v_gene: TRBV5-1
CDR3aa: CASSSGQGSYEQYF
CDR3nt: TGCGCCAGCAGCTCCGGACAGGGAAGCTACGAGCAGTACTTC

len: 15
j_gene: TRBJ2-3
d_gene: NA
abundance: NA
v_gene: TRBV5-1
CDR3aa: CASSLYLENADTQYF
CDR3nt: TGCGCCAGCAGCTTGTATCTAGAGAATGCAGATACGCAGTATTTT

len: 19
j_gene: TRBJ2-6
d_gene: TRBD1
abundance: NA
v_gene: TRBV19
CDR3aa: CASSTIPGQGFTGANVLTF
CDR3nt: TGTGCCAGTAGTACCATCCCGGGACAGGGGTTTACTGGGGCCAACGTCCTGACTTTC

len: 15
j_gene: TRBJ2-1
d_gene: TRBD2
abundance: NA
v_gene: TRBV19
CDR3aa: CASSTLAGAYNEQFF
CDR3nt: TGTGCCAGTAGTACCCTAGCGGGAGCTTACAATGAGCAGTTCTTC

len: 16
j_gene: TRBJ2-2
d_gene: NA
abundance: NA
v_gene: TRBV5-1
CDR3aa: CASSLEGVRNTGELFF
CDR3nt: TGCGCCAGCAGCTTGGAGGGGGTCCGAAACACCGGGGAGCTGTTTTTT

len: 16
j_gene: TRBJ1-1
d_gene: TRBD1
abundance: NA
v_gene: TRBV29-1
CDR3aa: CSVPTGGAPGGTEAFF
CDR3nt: TGCAGCGTTCCCACAGGGGGCGCCCCGGGGGGCACTGAAGCTTTCTTT

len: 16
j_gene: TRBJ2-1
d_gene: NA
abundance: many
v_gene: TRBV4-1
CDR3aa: CASSQDLAGPYNEQFF
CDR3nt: TGCGCCAGCAGCCAAGATCTAGCAGGCCCCTACAATGAGCAGTTCTTC

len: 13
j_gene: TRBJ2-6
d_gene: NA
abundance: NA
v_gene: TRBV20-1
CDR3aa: CSASLSGANVLTF
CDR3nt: TGCAGTGCTAGTCTCTCTGGGGCCAACGTCCTGACTTTC